Listed below are T cell receptor beta chains from one sample, sequenced in a study of vaccination and CD4 T cells after COVID-19. The antigens of these receptors remain unknown. TCRdb recomputed calls from the PCR reads with MiXCR, one row per CDR3 protein. The data contain 20,000 to 25,000 distinct CDR3 sequences, 32% of them singletons. Sequencing was done on a sample of cultured CD4+ T cells from blood. Receptors originate from a human donor with COVID-19. The CDR3 runs from the conserved cysteine through the conserved F or W. D genes are given only for firm matches. Clone size is shown for a subset of rows, as once, few, many or a class of expanded clone.

d_gene	abundance	v_gene	j_gene	CDR3aa	CDR3nt
TRBD1	NA	TRBV5-1	TRBJ2-2	CASSFTGANTGELFF	TGCGCCAGCAGCTTTACAGGGGCGAACACCGGGGAGCTGTTTTTT
NA	medium-sized	TRBV27	TRBJ1-2	CASSPRTDYYGYTF	TGTGCCAGCAGTCCTCGGACAGATTACTATGGCTACACCTTC
NA	few	TRBV24-1	TRBJ1-2	CATKDSRGGYGYTF	TGTGCCACCAAGGATAGCAGGGGAGGGTATGGCTACACCTTC
TRBD1	NA	TRBV4-1	TRBJ1-1	CASSPTQGQMNTEAFF	TGCGCCAGCAGCCCTACCCAGGGACAGATGAACACTGAAGCTTTCTTT
NA	NA	TRBV20-1	TRBJ2-7	CSALDSLIYEQYF	TGCAGTGCCCTTGACAGCCTCATCTACGAGCAGTACTTC
NA	NA	TRBV5-4	TRBJ2-1	CASSPEAGGEQFF	TGTGCCAGCAGCCCGGAGGCGGGCGGCGAGCAGTTCTTC
NA	NA	TRBV20-1	TRBJ2-2	CSARDPENTGELFF	TGCAGTGCTAGAGATCCCGAAAACACCGGGGAGCTGTTTTTT
NA	NA	TRBV7-2	TRBJ2-7	CASSVDRFSYEQYF	TGTGCCAGCAGCGTCGACAGGTTCTCCTACGAGCAGTACTTC
NA	NA	TRBV28	TRBJ1-3	CASSSDHGGLGNTIYF	TGTGCCAGCAGTTCCGACCATGGGGGACTCGGAAACACCATATATTTT
NA	NA	TRBV6-1	TRBJ2-1	CASSATYRNEQFF	TGTGCCAGCAGCGCGACCTACCGCAATGAGCAGTTCTTC
NA	few	TRBV7-2	TRBJ2-5	CASSGEETQYF	TGTGCCAGCAGCGGGGAGGAGACCCAGTACTTC
TRBD2	few	TRBV2	TRBJ2-5	CASLSGGGVKTQYF	TGTGCCAGCTTGTCCGGGGGGGGTGTAAAGACCCAGTACTTC
TRBD2	NA	TRBV6-2/TRBV6-3	TRBJ2-5	CASSSAGGGQETQYF	TGTGCCAGCAGCTCCGCGGGGGGGGGACAAGAGACCCAGTACTTC
NA	NA	TRBV20-1	TRBJ2-5	CSATRGSPQQETQYF	TGCAGTGCTACACGGGGGTCCCCCCAACAAGAGACCCAGTACTTC
NA	NA	TRBV20-1	TRBJ2-1	CRDRGAGGCNEQFF	TGCAGGGACAGGGGAGCGGGGGGGTGCAATGAGCAGTTCTTC
NA	few	TRBV24-1	TRBJ2-1	CATSDTGYNEQFF	TGTGCCACCAGCGATACAGGCTACAATGAGCAGTTCTTC
NA	NA	TRBV18	TRBJ1-1	CASSPPGPSNTEAFF	TGTGCCAGCTCACCACCGGGACCCTCGAACACTGAAGCTTTCTTT
TRBD2	NA	TRBV29-1	TRBJ2-5	CSVLIAGGKETQYF	TGCAGCGTCCTAATAGCGGGGGGTAAGGAGACCCAGTACTTC
TRBD1	NA	TRBV20-1	TRBJ2-7	CSAQQSRGLGEQYF	TGCAGTGCTCAGCAGTCCAGGGGGCTTGGCGAGCAGTACTTC
TRBD2	few	TRBV11-3	TRBJ2-5	CASSLPGTSKLSETQYF	TGTGCCAGCAGCTTACCGGGGACTAGTAAGCTTTCGGAGACCCAGTACTTC
TRBD1	NA	TRBV6-1	TRBJ2-1	CASKSGTEYNEQFF	TGTGCCAGTAAATCCGGGACAGAATACAATGAGCAGTTCTTC